This record looks at one T cell receptor (beta chain) sequence and its context. These data come from a study of cytomegalovirus exposure and HLA in healthy donors. Libraries were prepared by immunoSEQ multiplex PCR; TCRdb keeps only in-frame clonotypes and omits some of them. Among 110,000 or so clones listed, 88% were seen once. The sequenced sample consisted of PBMCs. The receptor comes from a woman aged 18-29 years in good health and CMV-seronegative.

CDR3 DNA: TGTGCCTGGAGTGTACTAGGCAGGGGCACTGAAGCTTTCTTT. This gives the protein CAWSVLGRGTEAFF. The chain uses TRBV30 and TRBJ1-1; D is perhaps TRBD1 (6 bases). This CDR3 contains 14 residues. Trimming pared 0 bases from V and 4 bases from J, leaving 12 bases between. The V gene's germline CDR1 is GTSNPN and CDR2 SVGIG (reference sequence).